This T cell receptor (beta chain) was observed in a study of blood T cell repertoires in COVID-19. Data came from immunoSEQ multiplex PCR; TCRdb stores just in-frame clones and leaves some out. Here the sample spans around 210,000 clones, almost 90% being singletons. The sample comprised peripheral blood. This TCR came from a man younger than 35 with active or convalescent COVID-19.

CDR3 loop: CASTRGYGYTF. As DNA, the CDR3 is TGTGCCAGTACCAGGGGCTATGGCTACACCTTC. The chain joins TRBV19 to TRBJ1-2, with a tentative D call TRBD1 (6 bases). The V gene's germline CDR1 is LNHDA and CDR2 SQIVND (reference sequence). The CDR3 is 11 residues long. V dropped 7 bases and J dropped 4 bases, with 7 bases sitting between them.